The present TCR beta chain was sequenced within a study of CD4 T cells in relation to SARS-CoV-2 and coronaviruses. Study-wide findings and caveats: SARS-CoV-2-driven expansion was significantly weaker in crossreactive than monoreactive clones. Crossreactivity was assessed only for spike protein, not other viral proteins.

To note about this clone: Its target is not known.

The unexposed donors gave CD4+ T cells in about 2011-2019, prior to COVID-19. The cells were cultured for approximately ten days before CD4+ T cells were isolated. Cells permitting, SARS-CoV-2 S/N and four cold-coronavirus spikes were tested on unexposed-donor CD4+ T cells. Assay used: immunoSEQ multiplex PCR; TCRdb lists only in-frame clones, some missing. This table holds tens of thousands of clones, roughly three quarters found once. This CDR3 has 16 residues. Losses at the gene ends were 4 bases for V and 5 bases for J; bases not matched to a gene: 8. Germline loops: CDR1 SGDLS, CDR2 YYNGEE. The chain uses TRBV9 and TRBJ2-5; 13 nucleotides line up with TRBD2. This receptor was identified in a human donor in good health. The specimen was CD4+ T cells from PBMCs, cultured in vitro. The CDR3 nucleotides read TGTGCCAGCAGCCCTGGACTAGCGGGAGCTTCGGAGACCCAGTACTTC. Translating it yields CASSPGLAGASETQYF.